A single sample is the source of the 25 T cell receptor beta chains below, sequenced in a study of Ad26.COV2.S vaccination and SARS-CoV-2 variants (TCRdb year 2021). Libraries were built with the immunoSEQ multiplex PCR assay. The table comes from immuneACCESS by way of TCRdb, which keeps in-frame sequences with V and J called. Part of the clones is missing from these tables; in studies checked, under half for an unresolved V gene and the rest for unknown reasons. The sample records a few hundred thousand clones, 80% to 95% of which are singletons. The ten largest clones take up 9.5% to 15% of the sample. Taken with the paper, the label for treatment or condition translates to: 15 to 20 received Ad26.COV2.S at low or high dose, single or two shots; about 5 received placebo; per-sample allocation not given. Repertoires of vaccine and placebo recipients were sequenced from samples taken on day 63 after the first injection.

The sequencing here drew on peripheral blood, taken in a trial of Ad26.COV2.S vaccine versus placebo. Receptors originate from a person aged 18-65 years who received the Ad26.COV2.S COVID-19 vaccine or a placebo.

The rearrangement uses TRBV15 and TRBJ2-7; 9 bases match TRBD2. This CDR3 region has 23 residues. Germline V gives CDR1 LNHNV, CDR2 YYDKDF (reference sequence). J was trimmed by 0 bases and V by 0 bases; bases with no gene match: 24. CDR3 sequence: CATSRDDWPRSETSGSISYEQYF. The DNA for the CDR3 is TGTGCCACCAGCAGAGATGATTGGCCTCGGTCAGAAACTAGCGGGTCCATCTCCTACGAGCAGTACTTC.

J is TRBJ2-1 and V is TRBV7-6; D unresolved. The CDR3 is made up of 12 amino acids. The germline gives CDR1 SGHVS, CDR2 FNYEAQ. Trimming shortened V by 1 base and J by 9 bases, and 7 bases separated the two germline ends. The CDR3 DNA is TGTGCCAGCAGCTTAGGTAGATTTGAGCAGTTCTTC. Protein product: CASSLGRFEQFF. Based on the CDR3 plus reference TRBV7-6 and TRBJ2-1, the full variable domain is GAGVSQSPRYKVTKRGQDVALRCDPISGHVSLYWYRQALGQGPEFLTYFNYEAQQDKSGLPNDRFSAERPEGSISTLTIQRTEQRDSAMYRCASSLGRFEQFFGPGTRLTVL.

In nucleotides, the CDR3 is TGTGCCAGCAGCTTAGCCTCGGGCGGGAGCCCCAATGAGCAGTTCTTC. Translation: CASSLASGGSPNEQFF. The chain uses TRBV7-9 and TRBJ2-1; TRBD2 aligns across 7 bases. CDR3 size: 16 residues. V lost 0 bases, J lost 6 bases, and 8 bases stayed unmatched. The germline V gene encodes CDR1 SEHNR and CDR2 FQNEAQ (reference sequence).

This chain's CDR3 is CASSHQSYGYTF. The CDR3 bases are TGTGCCAGCAGTCATCAGAGCTATGGCTACACCTTC. This chain connects TRBV25-1 to TRBJ1-2; D unresolved. The CDR3 runs to 12 residues. Germline V CDR1 and CDR2: MGHDK, SYGVNS. With 5 bases removed from V and 4 bases from J, the gap between germline ends came to 8 bases.

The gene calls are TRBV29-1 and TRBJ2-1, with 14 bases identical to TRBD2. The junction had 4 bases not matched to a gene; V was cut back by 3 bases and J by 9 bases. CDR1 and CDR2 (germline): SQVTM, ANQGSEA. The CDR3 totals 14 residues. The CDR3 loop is CSVEGLAGDSEQFF. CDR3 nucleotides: TGCAGCGTTGAGGGACTAGCGGGAGATAGTGAGCAGTTCTTC.

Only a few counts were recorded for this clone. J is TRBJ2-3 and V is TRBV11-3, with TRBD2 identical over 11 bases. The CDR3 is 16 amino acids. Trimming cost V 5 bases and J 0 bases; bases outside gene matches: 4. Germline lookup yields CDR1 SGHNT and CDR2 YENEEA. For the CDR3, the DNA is TGTGCCAGCAGCCGGGGGACTAGCGGTAGCACAGATACGCAGTATTTT. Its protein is CASSRGTSGSTDTQYF.

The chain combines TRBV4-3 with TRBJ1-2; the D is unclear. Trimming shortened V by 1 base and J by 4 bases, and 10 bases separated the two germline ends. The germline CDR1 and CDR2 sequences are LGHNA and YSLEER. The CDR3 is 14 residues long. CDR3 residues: CASSQVRDIYGYTF. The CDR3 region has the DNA TGCGCCAGCAGCCAAGTAAGGGATATCTATGGCTACACCTTC.

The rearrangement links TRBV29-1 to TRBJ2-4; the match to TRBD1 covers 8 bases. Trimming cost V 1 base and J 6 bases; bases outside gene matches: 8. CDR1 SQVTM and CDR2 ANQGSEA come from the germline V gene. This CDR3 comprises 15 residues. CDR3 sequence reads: CSVEVFRQGTNIQYF. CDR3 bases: TGCAGCGTTGAAGTTTTTCGACAGGGGACAAACATTCAGTACTTC.

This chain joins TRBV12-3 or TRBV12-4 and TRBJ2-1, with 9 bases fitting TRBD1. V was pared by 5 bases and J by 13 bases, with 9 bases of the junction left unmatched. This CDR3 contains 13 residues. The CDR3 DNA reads TGTGCCAGCAGTAGAACAGGGGGCGACCCTCAGTTCTTC. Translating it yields CASSRTGGDPQFF.

This CDR3 reads CASSPMREDRETQYF. CDR3 nucleotide sequence: TGTGCCAGCAGCCCCATGCGGGAGGACAGGGAGACCCAGTACTTC. The chain combines TRBV3-1 (or the pseudogene TRBV3-2) with TRBJ2-5; maybe TRBD2 (8 bases). V gave up 4 bases and J gave up 5 bases, with 17 bases separating them. The CDR3 is made up of 15 amino acids. Germline CDR1 reads LGHDT; CDR2 reads YNNKEL (reference sequence).

The CDR3 spells CSVFHPGQHEQFF. CDR3 nucleotides: TGCAGCGTTTTTCATCCGGGACAGCATGAGCAGTTCTTC. The rearrangement links TRBV29-1 to TRBJ2-1, with 7 bases fitting TRBD1. V gave up 5 bases and J gave up 8 bases; unmatched junction bases: 9. Germline CDR1 reads SQVTM; CDR2 reads ANQGSEA. The CDR3 extends over 13 amino acids.

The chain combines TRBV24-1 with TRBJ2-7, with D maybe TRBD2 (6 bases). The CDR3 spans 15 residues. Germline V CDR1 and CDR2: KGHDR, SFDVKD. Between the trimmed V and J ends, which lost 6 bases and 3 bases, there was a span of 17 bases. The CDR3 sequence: CATSRGASEYYEQYF. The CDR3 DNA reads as TGTGCCACCAGTCGCGGGGCTAGCGAGTACTACGAGCAGTACTTC.

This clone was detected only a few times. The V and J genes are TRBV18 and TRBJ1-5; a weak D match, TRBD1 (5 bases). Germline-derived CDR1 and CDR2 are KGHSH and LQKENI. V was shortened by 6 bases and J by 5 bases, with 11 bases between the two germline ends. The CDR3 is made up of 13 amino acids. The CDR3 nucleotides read TGTGCCAGCTCTGAGGGGAGGGATCAGCCCCAGCATTTT. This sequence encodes CASSEGRDQPQHF.

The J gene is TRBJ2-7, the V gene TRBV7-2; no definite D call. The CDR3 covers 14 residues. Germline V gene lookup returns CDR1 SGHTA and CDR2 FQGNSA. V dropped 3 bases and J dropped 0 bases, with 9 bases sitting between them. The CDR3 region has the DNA TGTGCCAGCAGCTTTCGAATTCCCTCCTACGAGCAGTACTTC. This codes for CASSFRIPSYEQYF.

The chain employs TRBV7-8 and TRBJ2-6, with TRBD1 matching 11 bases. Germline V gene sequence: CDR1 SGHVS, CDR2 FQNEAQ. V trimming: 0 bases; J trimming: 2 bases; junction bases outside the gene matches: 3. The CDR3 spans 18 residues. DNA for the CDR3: TGTGCCAGCAGCTTAGCGGACAGGGGGCACGCTGGGGCCAACGTCCTGACTTTC. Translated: CASSLADRGHAGANVLTF.

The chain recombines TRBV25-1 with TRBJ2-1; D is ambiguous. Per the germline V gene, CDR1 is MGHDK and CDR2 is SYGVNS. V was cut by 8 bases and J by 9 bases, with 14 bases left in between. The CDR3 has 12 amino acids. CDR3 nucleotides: TGTGCCAGCCAAATTCTCTTCGGTGAGCAGTTCTTC. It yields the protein CASQILFGEQFF.

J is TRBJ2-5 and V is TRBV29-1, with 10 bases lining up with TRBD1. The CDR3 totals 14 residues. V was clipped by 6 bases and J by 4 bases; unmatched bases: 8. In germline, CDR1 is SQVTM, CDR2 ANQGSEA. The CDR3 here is CSVAGQGLVETQYF. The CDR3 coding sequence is TGCAGCGTCGCGGGACAGGGGTTGGTAGAGACCCAGTACTTC.

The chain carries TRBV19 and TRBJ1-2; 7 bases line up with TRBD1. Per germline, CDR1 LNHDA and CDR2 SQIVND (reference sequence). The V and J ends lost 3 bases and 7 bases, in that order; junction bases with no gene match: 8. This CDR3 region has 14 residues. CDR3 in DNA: TGTGCCAGTAGTATGAGGGGGCGCCAAGGTGGCTACACCTTC. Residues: CASSMRGRQGGYTF.

The CDR3 DNA follows: TGTGCCAGTAGTTATAGCGGGAGTCGGGCCGGGGAGCTGTTTTTT. Its protein product is CASSYSGSRAGELFF. This rearrangement joins TRBV19 to TRBJ2-2; 9 nucleotides match TRBD2. This CDR3 comprises 15 residues. CDR1 and CDR2 (germline): LNHDA, SQIVND (reference sequence). V was pared by 5 bases and J by 6 bases, with 7 bases of the junction left unmatched. Based on the CDR3 plus reference TRBV19 and TRBJ2-2, the full variable domain is DGGITQSPKYLFRKEGQNVTLSCEQNLNHDAMYWYRQDPGQGLRLIYYSQIVNDFQKGDIAEGYSVSREKKESFPLTVTSAQKNPTAFYLCASSYSGSRAGELFFGEGSRLTVL.

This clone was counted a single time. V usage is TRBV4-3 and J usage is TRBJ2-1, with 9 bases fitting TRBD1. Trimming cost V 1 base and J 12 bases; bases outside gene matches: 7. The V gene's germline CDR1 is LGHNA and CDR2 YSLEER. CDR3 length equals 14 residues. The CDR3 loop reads CASSQGWGTGLQFF. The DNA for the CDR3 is TGCGCCAGCAGCCAAGGGTGGGGGACAGGGTTGCAGTTCTTC.

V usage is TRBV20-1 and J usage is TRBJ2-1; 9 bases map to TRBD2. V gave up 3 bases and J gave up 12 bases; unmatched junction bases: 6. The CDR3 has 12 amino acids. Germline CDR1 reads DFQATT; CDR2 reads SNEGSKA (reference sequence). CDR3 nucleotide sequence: TGCAGTGCTAGTGGGACTAGCAGCGGGCAGTTCTTC. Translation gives CSASGTSSGQFF.

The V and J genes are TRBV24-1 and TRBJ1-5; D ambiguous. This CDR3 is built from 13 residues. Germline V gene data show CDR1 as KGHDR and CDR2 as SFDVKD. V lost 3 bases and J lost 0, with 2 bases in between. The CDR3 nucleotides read TGTGCCACCAGTGATCTTAGCAATCAGCCCCAGCATTTT. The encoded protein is CATSDLSNQPQHF.

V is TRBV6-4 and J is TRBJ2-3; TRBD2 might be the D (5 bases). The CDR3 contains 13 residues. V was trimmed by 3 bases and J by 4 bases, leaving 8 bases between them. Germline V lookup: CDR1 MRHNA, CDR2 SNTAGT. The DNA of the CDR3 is TGTGCCAGCAGTGATCGGGATCCAGATACGCAGTATTTT. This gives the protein CASSDRDPDTQYF.

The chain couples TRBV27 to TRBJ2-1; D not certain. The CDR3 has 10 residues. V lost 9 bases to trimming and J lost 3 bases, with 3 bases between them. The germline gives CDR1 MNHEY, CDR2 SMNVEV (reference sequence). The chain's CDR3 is CASCYNEQFF. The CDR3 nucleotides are TGTGCCAGTTGCTACAATGAGCAGTTCTTC.

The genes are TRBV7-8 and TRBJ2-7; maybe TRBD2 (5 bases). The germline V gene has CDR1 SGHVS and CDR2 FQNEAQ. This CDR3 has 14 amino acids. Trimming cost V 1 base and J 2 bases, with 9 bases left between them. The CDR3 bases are TGTGCCAGCAGCTTAGGCGGGCGCGCCTACGAGCAGTACTTC. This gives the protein CASSLGGRAYEQYF.